Below, one TCR beta chain is given with its context. Per the original data handling: Amplified reference gene primers provided the basis for estimating nucleated cell counts. Some clones are missing from TCRdb's copy, which holds only in-frame ones; the method was immunoSEQ multiplex PCR. V and J calls and clone size are as listed in that table; D and trimming were resolved from the DNA. In the table there are 150,000 to 200,000 clones, about 83% of which are singletons. V was trimmed by 5 bases and J by 3 bases, leaving 20 bases between them. Germline V gene sequence: CDR1 LGHNT, CDR2 FRNRAP. There are 17 residues in the CDR3. This sample is part of a study of blood T cell repertoires in COVID-19. In the study overall: Researchers got acute and convalescent COVID-19 samples from the United States, Italy and Spain. Sources were T cells, B-cell-depleted T cells, or PBMCs; the material itself was cDNA or gDNA.

This TCR came from a man aged 18 to 30 with active or convalescent COVID-19. Sequencing was carried out using peripheral blood. The rearrangement uses TRBV12-5 and TRBJ1-5; maybe TRBD1 (6 bases). CDR3 sequence reads: CASGDHVGGAFNQPQHF. CDR3 coding DNA: TGTGCTAGTGGTGATCACGTTGGGGGCGCGTTCAATCAGCCCCAGCATTTT.